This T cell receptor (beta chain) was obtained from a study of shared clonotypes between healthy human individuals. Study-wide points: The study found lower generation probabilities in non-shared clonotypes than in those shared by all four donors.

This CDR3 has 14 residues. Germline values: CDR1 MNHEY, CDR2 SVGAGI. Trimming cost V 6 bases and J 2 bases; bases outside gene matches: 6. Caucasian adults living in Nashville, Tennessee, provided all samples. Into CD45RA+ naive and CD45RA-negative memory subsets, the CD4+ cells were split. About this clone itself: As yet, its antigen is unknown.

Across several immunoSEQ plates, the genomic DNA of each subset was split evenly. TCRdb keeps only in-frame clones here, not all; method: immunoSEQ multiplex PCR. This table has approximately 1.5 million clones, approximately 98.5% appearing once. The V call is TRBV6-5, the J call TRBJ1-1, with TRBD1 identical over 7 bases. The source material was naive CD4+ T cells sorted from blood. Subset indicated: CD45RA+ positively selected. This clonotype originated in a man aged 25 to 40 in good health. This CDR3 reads CASRSGTANTEAFF. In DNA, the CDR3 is TGTGCCAGCAGATCCGGGACAGCAAACACTGAAGCTTTCTTT.